The 15 T cell receptor beta chains below were found in one sample sequenced in a study of shared clonotypes between healthy human individuals. Sequencing was performed with immunoSEQ multiplex PCR; in TCRdb, only in-frame clones are kept and a portion is missing. The sample holds more than 850,000 clones, around three quarters seen once. Sequencing was performed on memory CD4+ T cells from PBMCs. Subset: CD45RA-negative fraction. The origin of the receptors is a man between 18 and 29 years old in good health. Some clones in this sample may be carry-over from other donors' samples.

This clone was found a few times. The rearrangement uses TRBV6-1 and TRBJ1-2; D remains unclear. Germline CDR1 MNHNS, CDR2 SASEGT. Trimming pared 8 bases from V and 2 bases from J, leaving 12 bases between. This CDR3 region has 13 residues. This CDR3 is CASFVSANYGYTF. DNA for the CDR3: TGTGCCAGCTTCGTCTCAGCCAACTATGGCTACACCTTC.

The sample holds one count of this clone. The V and J genes are TRBV5-1 and TRBJ2-5; D may be TRBD1 (6 bases). The length of the CDR3 is 13 residues. Germline V gives CDR1 SGHRS, CDR2 YFSETQ. Trimming took off 3 bases at V and 2 bases at J, with 8 bases between the two ends. The CDR3 coding sequence is TGCGCCAGCAGCTGGACAGTACAAGAGACCCAGTACTTC. This sequence encodes CASSWTVQETQYF.

This sequence joins TRBV7-8 and TRBJ1-5; D gene unclear. The germline CDR1 and CDR2 sequences are SGHVS and FQNEAQ. V lost 5 bases and J 11 bases, leaving 13 bases between the germline ends. This CDR3 is built from 12 residues. In DNA, the CDR3 is TGTGCCAGCAGCCCCCAGATCGGGTCCCAGCATTTT. Translating gives CASSPQIGSQHF.

The chain joins TRBV18 to TRBJ1-1, with D uncertain. The germline V and J ends were trimmed by 1 base and 5 bases, with 5 bases remaining between them. Germline lookup yields CDR1 KGHSH and CDR2 LQKENI. The CDR3 loop spans 12 amino acids. CDR3 DNA: TGTGCCAGCTCACCACTAGAGACTGAAGCTTTCTTT. Translation: CASSPLETEAFF. Drawing the rest from reference TRBV18 and TRBJ1-1, the complete variable domain is NAGVMQNPRHLVRRRGQEARLRCSPMKGHSHVYWYRQLPEEGLKFMVYLQKENIIDESGMPKERFSAEFPKEGPSILRIQQVVRGDSAAYFCASSPLETEAFFGQGTRLTVV.

The chain recombines TRBV10-3 with TRBJ2-2; 13 nucleotides agree with TRBD2. The CDR3 has 17 residues. Germline-derived CDR1 and CDR2 are ENHRY and SYGVKD. With V trimmed by 7 bases and J by 1 base, 6 bases remained unmatched. CDR3 coding DNA: TGTGCCATCATCGGGACTAGCGGGGCGGTGAACACCGGGGAGCTGTTTTTT. It is translated as CAIIGTSGAVNTGELFF.

The V and J genes are TRBV28 and TRBJ2-1, with 11 bases that match TRBD2. The CDR3 extends over 16 amino acids. The V gene's germline CDR1 is MDHEN and CDR2 SYDVKM. With V trimmed by 7 bases and J by 6 bases, 11 bases remained unmatched. For the CDR3, the DNA is TGTGCCAGCAATTTCCTAGCGGGAGGTCCTCCCAATGAGCAGTTCTTC. Encoded protein: CASNFLAGGPPNEQFF.

This chain joins TRBV28 and TRBJ1-2; 8 bases map to TRBD1. Per the germline V gene, CDR1 is MDHEN and CDR2 is SYDVKM. The CDR3 totals 15 residues. Trimming cost V 5 bases and J 2 bases; bases outside gene matches: 7. CDR3 sequence (DNA): TGTGCCAGCAGTCCCAGGGGGCGCGCCAACTATGGCTACACCTTC. It yields the protein CASSPRGRANYGYTF.

The chain has TRBV11-2 and TRBJ2-1, with unresolved D. CDR1 is SGHAT, CDR2 FQNNGV, per germline. Trimming left V 0 bases short and J 3 bases short, with 3 bases between. The CDR3 sequence is 13 residues long. The CDR3 loop reads CASSLDYYNEQFF. In nucleotides, the CDR3 is TGTGCCAGCAGCTTAGACTACTACAATGAGCAGTTCTTC.

The V gene is TRBV5-1, the J gene TRBJ2-7; 7 nucleotides match TRBD1. CDR1 and CDR2 (germline): SGHRS, YFSETQ. V lost 3 bases and J lost 5; bases outside the gene matches: 8. The CDR3 totals 14 residues. The CDR3 bases are TGCGCCAGCAGCTGGATGGGGACAGTCGACGAGCAGTACTTC. Protein product: CASSWMGTVDEQYF.

This chain connects TRBV28 to TRBJ2-2; TRBD2 aligns across 9 bases. Germline V gene lookup returns CDR1 MDHEN and CDR2 SYDVKM. V was clipped by 4 bases and J by 7 bases; unmatched bases: 4. The CDR3 is 14 residues long. The CDR3 DNA sequence: TGTGCCAGCAGTTCCGCGGGAGGGCTCGGGGAGCTGTTTTTT. The encoded protein is CASSSAGGLGELFF.

This clone has just one count. The gene calls are TRBV7-3 and TRBJ2-2, with D hard to call. This CDR3 contains 16 residues. The germline V gene has CDR1 SGHTA and CDR2 FQGTGA. V was shortened by 1 base and J by 5 bases, with 14 bases between the two germline ends. The CDR3 DNA follows: TGTGCCAGCAGCTTAAATCCAGCCCTCTTGACCGGGGAGCTGTTTTTT. Encoded protein: CASSLNPALLTGELFF.

This chain links TRBV2 with TRBJ2-3, with D unresolved. The CDR3 extends over 14 amino acids. V was cut by 3 bases and J by 3 bases, with 10 bases left in between. CDR1 and CDR2 from the germline V gene are SNHLY and FYNNEI. The CDR3, as DNA: TGTGCCAGCAGTGAGGCCCGACGGACAGATACGCAGTATTTT. Its translation: CASSEARRTDTQYF. The full variable domain, completed using reference TRBV2 and TRBJ2-3, is EPEVTQTPSHQVTQMGQEVILRCVPISNHLYFYWYRQILGQKVEFLVSFYNNEISEKSEIFDDQFSVERPDGSNFTLKIRSTKLEDSAMYFCASSEARRTDTQYFGPGTRLTVL.

As to this clone: This may be a read error: a much more frequent sequence differs by one nucleotide. The chain has TRBV9 and TRBJ2-2, with 7 positions matching TRBD1. The CDR3 consists of 14 residues. The trim removed 7 bases at V and 6 bases at J, leaving 9 bases unmatched. Germline CDR1 reads SGDLS; CDR2 reads YYNGEE. CDR3 nucleotide sequence: TGTGCCAGCCGCCGGGACAGCAACGCCGGGGAGCTGTTTTTT. This codes for CASRRDSNAGELFF.

This clone occurred once. The chain carries TRBV11-2 and TRBJ2-7, with 7 nucleotides matching TRBD2. Germline CDR1 reads SGHAT; CDR2 reads FQNNGV. This CDR3 has 13 amino acids. J lost 7 bases, V lost 3 bases, and 6 bases had no gene match. The CDR3 DNA is TGTGCCAGCAGCTTCTCCGTCGGGGGGGAGCAGTACTTC. The encoded protein is CASSFSVGGEQYF.

J is TRBJ2-7 and V is TRBV15; 7 nucleotides line up with TRBD2. CDR3 length: 16 amino acids. The trim removed 1 base at V and 0 bases at J, leaving 6 bases unmatched. The germline gives CDR1 LNHNV, CDR2 YYDKDF (reference sequence). DNA for the CDR3: TGTGCCACCAGCAGAGGACGAGCGGGAAGCTCCTACGAGCAGTACTTC. Its protein is CATSRGRAGSSYEQYF. The variable domain in full, with the rest retrieved from reference TRBV15 and TRBJ2-7, is DAMVIQNPRYQVTQFGKPVTLSCSQTLNHNVMYWYQQKSSQAPKLLFHYYDKDFNNEADTPDNFQSRRPNTSFCFLDIRSPGLGDTAMYLCATSRGRAGSSYEQYFGPGTRLTVT.